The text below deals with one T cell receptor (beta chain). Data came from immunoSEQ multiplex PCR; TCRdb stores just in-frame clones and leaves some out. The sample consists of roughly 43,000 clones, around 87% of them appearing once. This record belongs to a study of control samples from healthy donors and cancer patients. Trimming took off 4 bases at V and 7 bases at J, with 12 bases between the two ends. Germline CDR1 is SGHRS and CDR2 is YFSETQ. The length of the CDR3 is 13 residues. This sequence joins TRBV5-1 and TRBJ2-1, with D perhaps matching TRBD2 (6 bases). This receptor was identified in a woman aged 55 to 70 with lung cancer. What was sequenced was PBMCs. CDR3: CASSTGLSNEQFF. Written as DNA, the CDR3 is TGCGCCAGCAGCACGGGACTGAGTAATGAGCAGTTCTTC.